Following are 23 T cell receptor beta chains from one sample sequenced in a study of T cell repertoires in cytomegalovirus infection. TCRdb recomputed calls from the reads with MiXCR, one row per CDR3 protein. Altogether 200,000 or so distinct CDR3 sequences are present, about 30% being singletons, with the ten largest covering about 31%. Sequenced input: PBMCs. These receptors all come from a human donor in good health (CMV status not recorded). Some clones in this sample may be carry-over from other donors' samples.

J is TRBJ1-6 and V is TRBV6-5; D gene ambiguous. Trimming removed 5 bases from V and 6 bases from J, with 5 bases in between. Germline CDR1 reads MNHEY; CDR2 reads SVGAGI. The CDR3 runs to 12 residues. The CDR3 DNA reads TGTGCCAGCAGTCGGGGTAATTCACCCCTCCACTTT. Translated, it gives CASSRGNSPLHF.

J is TRBJ1-3 and V is TRBV28, with a possible D match to TRBD1 (5 bases). V lost 6 bases to trimming and J lost 0 bases, with 21 bases between them. Germline lookup yields CDR1 MDHEN and CDR2 SYDVKM. This CDR3 has 18 residues. As DNA, the CDR3 is TGTGCCAGCAGCCTCCAGGGACCTAACTCCCCCTCTGGAAACACCATATATTTT. Residues: CASSLQGPNSPSGNTIYF.

This rearrangement joins TRBV5-1 to TRBJ1-5, with D maybe TRBD1 (5 bases). Germline V gene data show CDR1 as SGHRS and CDR2 as YFSETQ. This CDR3 is built from 15 residues. Trimming removed 1 base at V and 1 base at J, with 9 bases between. DNA of the CDR3: TGCGCCAGCAGCTTGACAGGCTTCAGCAATCAGCCCCAGCATTTT. Translated, it gives CASSLTGFSNQPQHF.

This clonotype occurred a few times. V usage is TRBV12-3 or TRBV12-4 and J usage is TRBJ2-7; D gene uncertain. V was clipped by 4 bases and J by 3 bases, with 10 bases between them. The length of the CDR3 is 13 residues. Here the CDR3 DNA reads TGTGCCAGCAGTTGGAACAGAGACTACGAGCAGTACTTC. Its protein is CASSWNRDYEQYF.

In this sample, this clonotype turned up many times. The V gene is TRBV7-2, the J gene TRBJ2-1, with TRBD2 identical over 7 bases. The V segment lost 3 bases and the J segment 0 bases; nucleotides outside the gene matches: 5. This CDR3 spans 16 amino acids. Germline V gene sequence: CDR1 SGHTA, CDR2 FQGNSA. The CDR3 coding sequence is TGTGCCAGCAGCTTGCGGGGGAGGAGCTCCTACAATGAGCAGTTCTTC. This codes for CASSLRGRSSYNEQFF.

This clonotype came up a few times. J is TRBJ2-3 and V is TRBV15, with 7 bases lining up with TRBD1. Germline CDR1 reads LNHNV; CDR2 reads YYDKDF (reference sequence). This CDR3 is 14 amino acids long. V was clipped by 2 bases and J by 4 bases; unmatched bases: 3. Written as DNA, the CDR3 is TGTGCCACCAGCAGATCCGGGACAGCAGATACGCAGTATTTT. It encodes CATSRSGTADTQYF.

The chain couples TRBV6-6 to TRBJ2-1; D may be TRBD2 (5 bases). Germline lookup yields CDR1 MNHNY and CDR2 SVGAGI (reference sequence). The CDR3 has 15 residues. Deletions cut 6 bases from V and 2 bases from J, with 14 bases between. The CDR3 loop reads CASRASSGTYNEQFF. The CDR3 DNA reads TGTGCCAGCAGGGCTAGCTCGGGCACCTACAATGAGCAGTTCTTC.

The rearrangement uses TRBV7-6 and TRBJ2-2, with D unresolved. Per germline, CDR1 SGHVS and CDR2 FNYEAQ. This CDR3 spans 14 amino acids. V was shortened by 5 bases and J by 5 bases, with 12 bases between the two germline ends. CDR3 nucleotides: TGTGCCAGCAGCCCCCCGGGTCGGACCGGGGAGCTGTTTTTT. Translated: CASSPPGRTGELFF. Drawing the rest from reference TRBV7-6 and TRBJ2-2, the complete variable domain is GAGVSQSPRYKVTKRGQDVALRCDPISGHVSLYWYRQALGQGPEFLTYFNYEAQQDKSGLPNDRFSAERPEGSISTLTIQRTEQRDSAMYRCASSPPGRTGELFFGEGSRLTVL.

This chain joins TRBV29-1 and TRBJ1-5; the match to TRBD1 covers 10 bases. There are 13 residues in the CDR3. Germline CDR1 is SQVTM and CDR2 is ANQGSEA. After removal of 7 bases from V and 5 bases from J, the junction contained 5 bases not matched to a gene. CDR3 nucleotide sequence: TGCAGCGCGACAGGGGGCGCGGATCAGCCCCAGCATTTT. Translated: CSATGGADQPQHF.

The sample holds many counts of this clonotype. This sequence joins TRBV7-8 and TRBJ2-1; 14 bases are shared with TRBD2. This CDR3 is 19 amino acids long. Germline CDR1 is SGHVS and CDR2 is FQNEAQ. Trimming removed 3 bases from V and 8 bases from J; junction bases left unmatched: 15. CDR3 region: CASSFGLAGGRLLGDEQFF. In nucleotides, the CDR3 is TGTGCCAGCAGCTTCGGACTAGCGGGGGGCCGCCTCTTGGGCGATGAGCAGTTCTTC. Full variable domain (rest looked up from reference TRBV7-8 and TRBJ2-1): GAGVSQSPRYKVAKRGQDVALRCDPISGHVSLFWYQQALGQGPEFLTYFQNEAQLDKSGLPSDRFFAERPEGSVSTLKIQRTQQEDSAVYLCASSFGLAGGRLLGDEQFFGPGTRLTVL.

The genes are TRBV7-6 and TRBJ2-3; D is undetermined. The CDR3 totals 13 residues. CDR1 SGHVS and CDR2 FNYEAQ come from the germline V gene. V lost 3 bases and J lost 5, with 9 bases in between. CDR3 protein: CASSFPGGDTQYF. In DNA form, the CDR3 reads TGTGCCAGCAGCTTCCCGGGCGGAGATACGCAGTATTTT.

In its sample, this clonotype is medium-sized. This rearrangement joins TRBV7-2 to TRBJ2-3; D ambiguous. Looked up from germline, CDR1 is SGHTA and CDR2 is FQGNSA. V was cut by 5 bases and J by 10 bases, with 16 bases left in between. This CDR3 has 13 amino acids. DNA for the CDR3: TGTGCCAGCAGCCCCATGACCGGGTATGCGCAGTATTTT. Its protein product is CASSPMTGYAQYF.

A few counts support this clonotype. V gene TRBV28 combines with J gene TRBJ1-1; the match to TRBD1 covers 9 bases. Germline CDR1 is MDHEN and CDR2 is SYDVKM. The V and J ends lost 6 bases and 3 bases, in that order; junction bases with no gene match: 11. The CDR3 extends over 16 amino acids. CDR3 sequence reads: CASRIWTGVGDTEAFF. The CDR3 coding sequence is TGTGCCAGCAGGATTTGGACAGGGGTCGGGGACACTGAAGCTTTCTTT.

CDR3 DNA sequence: TGTGCCAGGGACACCGGGGAGCTGTTTTTT. It codes for CARDTGELFF. J is TRBJ2-2 and V is TRBV7-4; unclear D gene. The CDR3 length is 10 residues. V dropped 9 bases and J dropped 3 bases, with 2 bases sitting between them. Germline V gene data show CDR1 as SGHVT and CDR2 as SQSDAQ.

This clonotype has just a few counts. The junction does not match germline at one end; this may be a read error. V is TRBV6-2 or TRBV6-3 and J is TRBJ1-5, with TRBD1 as a possible D gene (6 bases). Germline values: CDR1 MNHEY, CDR2 SVGEGT. The CDR3 contains 14 residues. The CDR3 DNA reads as TGTGTCAGCAGTTACCGGGGGCCCAATCAGCCCCAGCATTTT. It yields the protein CVSSYRGPNQPQHF.

The chain employs TRBV28 and TRBJ1-2; 7 nucleotides align to TRBD1. The V segment lost 2 bases and the J segment 10 bases; nucleotides outside the gene matches: 7. There are 13 residues in the CDR3. Germline V gene sequence: CDR1 MDHEN, CDR2 SYDVKM. The CDR3 protein is CASSLSTGALYTF. As DNA, the CDR3 is TGTGCCAGCAGTTTAAGTACAGGGGCGCTCTACACCTTC.

This clonotype occurred a few times. The chain has TRBV12-3 or TRBV12-4 and TRBJ2-7, with D possibly TRBD1 on 5 matching bases. The CDR3 consists of 13 residues. Between the trimmed V and J ends, which lost 3 bases and 7 bases, there was a span of 13 bases. The CDR3, as DNA: TGTGCCAGCAGTTTTTCCAGGGTATGGGAGCAGTACTTC. This sequence encodes CASSFSRVWEQYF.

This clonotype was recorded at least ten times. This chain connects TRBV7-2 to TRBJ2-3; the match to TRBD1 covers 10 bases. The junction had 3 bases not matched to a gene; V was cut back by 3 bases and J by 3 bases. Germline CDR1 SGHTA, CDR2 FQGNSA. This CDR3 region has 15 residues. CDR3 DNA sequence: TGTGCCAGCAGCTTGGGACAGGGGAGGACAGATACGCAGTATTTT. Translated: CASSLGQGRTDTQYF.

In its sample, this clonotype was seen many times. J is TRBJ2-1 and V is TRBV5-1, with no clear D. This CDR3 has 13 residues. Germline V gene data show CDR1 as SGHRS and CDR2 as YFSETQ. V was clipped by 5 bases and J by 5 bases, with 11 bases between them. The CDR3 loop is CASSFSTDNEQFF. CDR3 DNA sequence: TGCGCCAGCAGTTTCTCCACGGACAATGAGCAGTTCTTC.

This clonotype was picked up a small number of times. The chain carries TRBV2 and TRBJ2-1; TRBD1 aligns across 8 bases. The CDR3 length is 13 residues. In germline, CDR1 is SNHLY, CDR2 FYNNEI. The trim removed 5 bases at V and 12 bases at J, leaving 9 bases unmatched. The CDR3 sequence is CASSPIRTGRQFF. Here the CDR3 DNA reads TGTGCCAGCAGTCCTATACGGACAGGGCGGCAGTTCTTC.

V gene TRBV20-1 combines with J gene TRBJ1-1; perhaps TRBD1 as D (5 bases). V was cut by 3 bases and J by 4 bases, with 9 bases left in between. Germline CDR1 DFQATT, CDR2 SNEGSKA (reference sequence). This CDR3 has 12 amino acids. This chain's CDR3 is CSAREGSTEAFF. The DNA for the CDR3 is TGCAGTGCTAGGGAGGGGTCCACTGAAGCTTTCTTT.

The rearrangement joins TRBV7-2 to TRBJ2-2, with 7 bases matching TRBD1. The CDR3 extends over 14 amino acids. In germline, CDR1 is SGHTA, CDR2 FQGNSA. J gave up 1 base and V 5 bases, and 1 base lay outside the gene matches. The CDR3 is CASSRDRNTGELFF. The CDR3 region has the DNA TGTGCCAGCAGCCGGGACAGGAACACCGGGGAGCTGTTTTTT.

This clonotype was seen a handful of times. V is TRBV5-5 and J is TRBJ2-3; TRBD2 might be the D (7 bases). Germline V gives CDR1 SGHKS, CDR2 YYEKEE (reference sequence). V dropped 0 bases and J dropped 0 bases, with 11 bases sitting between them. The CDR3 is 16 amino acids. CDR3 amino acids: CASSLAAGASTDTQYF. The CDR3 DNA is TGTGCCAGCAGCTTGGCGGCGGGGGCGAGCACAGATACGCAGTATTTT. Supplemented by reference TRBV5-5 and TRBJ2-3, the full variable domain reads DAGVTQSPTHLIKTRGQQVTLRCSPISGHKSVSWYQQVLGQGPQFIFQYYEKEERGRGNFPDRFSARQFPNYSSELNVNALLLGDSALYLCASSLAAGASTDTQYFGPGTRLTVL.